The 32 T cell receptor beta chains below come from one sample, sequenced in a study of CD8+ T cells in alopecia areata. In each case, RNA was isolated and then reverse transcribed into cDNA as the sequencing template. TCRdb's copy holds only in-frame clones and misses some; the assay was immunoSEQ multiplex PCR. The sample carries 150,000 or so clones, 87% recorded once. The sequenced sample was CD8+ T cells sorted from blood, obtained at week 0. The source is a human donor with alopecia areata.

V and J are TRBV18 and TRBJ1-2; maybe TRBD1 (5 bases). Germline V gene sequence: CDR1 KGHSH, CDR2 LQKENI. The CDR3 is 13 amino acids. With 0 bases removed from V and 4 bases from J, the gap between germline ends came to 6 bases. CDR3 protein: CASSPPDTYGYTF. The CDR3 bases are TGTGCCAGCTCACCACCGGACACCTATGGCTACACCTTC.

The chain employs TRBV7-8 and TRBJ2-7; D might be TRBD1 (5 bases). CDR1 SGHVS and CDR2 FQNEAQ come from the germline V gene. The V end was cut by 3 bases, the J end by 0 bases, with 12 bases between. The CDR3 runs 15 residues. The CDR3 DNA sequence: TGTGCCAGCAGCTTTTGGCAGGGTCCCTCCTACGAGCAGTACTTC. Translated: CASSFWQGPSYEQYF.

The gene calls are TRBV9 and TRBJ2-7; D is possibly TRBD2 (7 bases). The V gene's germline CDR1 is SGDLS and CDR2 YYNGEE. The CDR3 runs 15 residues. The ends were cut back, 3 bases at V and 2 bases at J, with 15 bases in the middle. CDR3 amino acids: CASSALGGGPYEQYF. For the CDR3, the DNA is TGTGCCAGCAGCGCCCTCGGCGGGGGCCCCTACGAGCAGTACTTC.

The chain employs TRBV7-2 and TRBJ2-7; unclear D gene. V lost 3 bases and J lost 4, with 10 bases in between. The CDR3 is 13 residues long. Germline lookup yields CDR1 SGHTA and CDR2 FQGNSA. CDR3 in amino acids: CASSFPSLYEQYF. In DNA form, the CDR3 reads TGTGCCAGCAGCTTTCCCAGCCTGTACGAGCAGTACTTC.

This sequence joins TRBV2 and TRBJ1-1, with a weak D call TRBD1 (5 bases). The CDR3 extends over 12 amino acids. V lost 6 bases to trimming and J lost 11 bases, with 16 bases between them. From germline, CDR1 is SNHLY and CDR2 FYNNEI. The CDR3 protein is CASRTAAKGAFF. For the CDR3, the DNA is TGTGCCAGCAGGACCGCAGCCAAGGGGGCTTTCTTT.

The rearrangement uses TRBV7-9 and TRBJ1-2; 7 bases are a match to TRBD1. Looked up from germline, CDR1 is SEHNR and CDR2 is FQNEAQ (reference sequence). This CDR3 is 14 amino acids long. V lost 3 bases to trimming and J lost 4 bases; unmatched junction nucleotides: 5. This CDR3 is CASSFEGAGYGYTF. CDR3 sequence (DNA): TGTGCCAGCAGCTTTGAGGGGGCTGGCTATGGCTACACCTTC. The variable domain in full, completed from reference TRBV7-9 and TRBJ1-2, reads DTGVSQNPRHKITKRGQNVTFRCDPISEHNRLYWYRQTLGQGPEFLTYFQNEAQLEKSRLLSDRFSAERPKGSFSTLEIQRTEQGDSAMYLCASSFEGAGYGYTFGSGTRLTVV.

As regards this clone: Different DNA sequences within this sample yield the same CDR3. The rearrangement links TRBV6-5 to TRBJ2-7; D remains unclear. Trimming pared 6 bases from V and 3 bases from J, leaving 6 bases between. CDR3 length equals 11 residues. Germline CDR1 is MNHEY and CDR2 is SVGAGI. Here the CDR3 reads CASSRSYEQYF. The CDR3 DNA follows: TGTGCCAGCAGCCGGAGCTACGAGCAGTACTTC.

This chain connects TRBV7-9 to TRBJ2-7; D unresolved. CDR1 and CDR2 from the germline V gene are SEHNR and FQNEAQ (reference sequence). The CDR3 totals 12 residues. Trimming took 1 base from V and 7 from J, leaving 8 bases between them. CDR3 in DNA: TGTGCCAGCAGCTTAGGGTCCGGTGAGCAGTACTTC. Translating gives CASSLGSGEQYF.

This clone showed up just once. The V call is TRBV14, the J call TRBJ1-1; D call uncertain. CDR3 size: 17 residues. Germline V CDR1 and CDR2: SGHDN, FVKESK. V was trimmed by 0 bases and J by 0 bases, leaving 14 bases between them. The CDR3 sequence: CASSQDLGQLLNTEAFF. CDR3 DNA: TGTGCCAGCAGCCAAGATTTAGGGCAGCTACTGAACACTGAAGCTTTCTTT.

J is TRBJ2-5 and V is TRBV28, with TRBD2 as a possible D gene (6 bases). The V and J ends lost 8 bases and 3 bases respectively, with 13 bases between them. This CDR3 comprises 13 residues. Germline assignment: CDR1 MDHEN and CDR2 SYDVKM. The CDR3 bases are TGTGCCAGCCGTCCGGGCGGGGAAGAGACCCAGTACTTC. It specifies CASRPGGEETQYF.

CDR3 sequence: CASSVEGGANTEAFF. The CDR3, as DNA: TGTGCCAGCAGCGTAGAGGGGGGAGCGAACACTGAAGCTTTCTTT. This chain uses TRBV9 with TRBJ1-1; possibly TRBD1 for D (6 bases). This CDR3 region has 15 residues. Trimming took 0 bases from V and 1 from J, leaving 10 bases between them. In germline, CDR1 is SGDLS, CDR2 YYNGEE.

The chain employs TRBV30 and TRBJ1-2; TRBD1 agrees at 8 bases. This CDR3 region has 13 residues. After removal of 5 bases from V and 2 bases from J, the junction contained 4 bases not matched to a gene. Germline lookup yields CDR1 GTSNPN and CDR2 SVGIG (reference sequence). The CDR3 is CAWDWTGNYGYTF. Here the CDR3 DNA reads TGTGCCTGGGATTGGACAGGGAACTATGGCTACACCTTC.

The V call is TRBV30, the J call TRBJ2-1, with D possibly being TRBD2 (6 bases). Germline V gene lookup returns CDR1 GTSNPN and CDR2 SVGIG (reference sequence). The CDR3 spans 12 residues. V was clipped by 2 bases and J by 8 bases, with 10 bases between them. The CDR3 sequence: CAWSLREDEQFF. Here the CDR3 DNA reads TGTGCCTGGAGTTTGCGGGAAGATGAGCAGTTCTTC.

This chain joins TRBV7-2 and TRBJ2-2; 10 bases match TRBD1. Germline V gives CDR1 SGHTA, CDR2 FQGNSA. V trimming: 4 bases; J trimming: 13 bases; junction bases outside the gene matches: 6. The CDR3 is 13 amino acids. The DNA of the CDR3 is TGTGCCAGCAGCTCAACGGACAGGGGGAGGCTGTTTTTT. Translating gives CASSSTDRGRLFF.

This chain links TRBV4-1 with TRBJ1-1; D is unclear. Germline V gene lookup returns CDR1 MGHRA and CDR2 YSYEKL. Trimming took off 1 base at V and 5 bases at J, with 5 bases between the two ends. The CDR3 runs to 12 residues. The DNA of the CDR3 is TGCGCCAGCAGCCAAGCCCTAACTGAAGCTTTCTTT. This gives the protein CASSQALTEAFF.

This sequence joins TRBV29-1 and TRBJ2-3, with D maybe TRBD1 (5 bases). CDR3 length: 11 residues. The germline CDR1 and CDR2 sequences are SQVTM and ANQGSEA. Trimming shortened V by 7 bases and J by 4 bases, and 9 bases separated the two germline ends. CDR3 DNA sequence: TGCAGCGCCGAAGGGGCAGATACGCAGTATTTT. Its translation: CSAEGADTQYF.

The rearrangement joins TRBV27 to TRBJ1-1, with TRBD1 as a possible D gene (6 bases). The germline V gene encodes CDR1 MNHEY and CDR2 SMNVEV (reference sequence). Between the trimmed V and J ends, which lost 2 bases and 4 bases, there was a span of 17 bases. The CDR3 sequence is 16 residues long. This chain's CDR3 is CASSLKDRFKGTEAFF. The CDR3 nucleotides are TGTGCCAGCAGTTTAAAGGACAGATTCAAGGGCACTGAAGCTTTCTTT.

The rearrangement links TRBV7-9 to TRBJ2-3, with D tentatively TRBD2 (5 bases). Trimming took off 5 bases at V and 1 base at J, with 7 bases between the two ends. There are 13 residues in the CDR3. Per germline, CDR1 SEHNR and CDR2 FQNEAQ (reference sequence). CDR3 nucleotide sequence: TGTGCCAGCAGCGACGGGGGCACAGATACGCAGTATTTT. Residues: CASSDGGTDTQYF.

CDR3: CSVEGRRYEQYF. CDR3 bases: TGCAGCGTTGAAGGTCGGCGGTACGAGCAGTACTTC. The chain has TRBV29-1 and TRBJ2-7; D is undetermined. The CDR3 totals 12 residues. With 1 base removed from V and 4 bases from J, the gap between germline ends came to 8 bases. Germline V gene sequence: CDR1 SQVTM, CDR2 ANQGSEA.

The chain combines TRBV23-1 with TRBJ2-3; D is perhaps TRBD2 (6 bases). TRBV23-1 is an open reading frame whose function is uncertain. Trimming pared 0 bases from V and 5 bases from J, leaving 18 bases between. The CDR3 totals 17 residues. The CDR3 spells CASSQSKRGGGRDTQYF. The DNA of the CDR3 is TGCGCCAGCAGTCAATCGAAAAGGGGAGGAGGTAGAGATACGCAGTATTTT.

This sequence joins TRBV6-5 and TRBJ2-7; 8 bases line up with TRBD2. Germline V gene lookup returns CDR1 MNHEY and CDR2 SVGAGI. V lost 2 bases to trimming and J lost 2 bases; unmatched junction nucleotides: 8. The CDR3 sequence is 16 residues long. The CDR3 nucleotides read TGTGCCAGCAGTTACCAGACCGGGACTAGTCCCTACGAGCAGTACTTC. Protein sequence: CASSYQTGTSPYEQYF.

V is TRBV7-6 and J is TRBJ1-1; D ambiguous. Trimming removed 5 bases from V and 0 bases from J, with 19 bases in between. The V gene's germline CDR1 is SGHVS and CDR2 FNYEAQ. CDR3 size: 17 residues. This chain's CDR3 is CASSPQAWGGVNTEAFF. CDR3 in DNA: TGTGCCAGCAGCCCCCAAGCGTGGGGAGGAGTGAACACTGAAGCTTTCTTT.

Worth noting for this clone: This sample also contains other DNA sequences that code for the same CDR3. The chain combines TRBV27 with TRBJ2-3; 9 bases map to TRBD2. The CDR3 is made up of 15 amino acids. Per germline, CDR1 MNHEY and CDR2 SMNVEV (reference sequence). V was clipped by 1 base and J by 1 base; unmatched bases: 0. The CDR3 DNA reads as TGTGCCAGCAGTTTATTAGCGGGGGGCACAGATACGCAGTATTTT. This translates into CASSLLAGGTDTQYF.

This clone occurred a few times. CDR3 DNA sequence: TGTGCCAGCAGCTTGGGTACGGTGCCCGGGGAGCTGTTTTTT. It is translated as CASSLGTVPGELFF. This rearrangement joins TRBV5-4 to TRBJ2-2, with no clear D. Deletions cut 0 bases from V and 6 bases from J, with 9 bases between. The germline V gene has CDR1 SGHNT and CDR2 YYREEE (reference sequence). The CDR3 spans 14 residues.

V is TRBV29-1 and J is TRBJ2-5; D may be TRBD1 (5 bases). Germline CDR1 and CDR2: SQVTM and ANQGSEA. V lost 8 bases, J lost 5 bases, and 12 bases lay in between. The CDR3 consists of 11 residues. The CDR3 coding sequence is TGCAGCACAGGCGCGACGGAGACCCAGTACTTC. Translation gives CSTGATETQYF. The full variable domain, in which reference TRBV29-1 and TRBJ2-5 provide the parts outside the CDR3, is SAVISQKPSRDICQRGTSLTIQCQVDSQVTMMFWYRQQPGQSLTLIATANQGSEATYESGFVIDKFPISRPNLTFSTLTVSNMSPEDSSIYLCSTGATETQYFGPGTRLLVL.

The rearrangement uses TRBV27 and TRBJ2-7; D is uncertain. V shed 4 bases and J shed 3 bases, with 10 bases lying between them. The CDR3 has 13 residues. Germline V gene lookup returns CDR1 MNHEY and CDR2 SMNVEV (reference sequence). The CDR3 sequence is CASSSNSYYEQYF. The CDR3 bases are TGTGCCAGCAGTTCGAATTCTTACTACGAGCAGTACTTC.

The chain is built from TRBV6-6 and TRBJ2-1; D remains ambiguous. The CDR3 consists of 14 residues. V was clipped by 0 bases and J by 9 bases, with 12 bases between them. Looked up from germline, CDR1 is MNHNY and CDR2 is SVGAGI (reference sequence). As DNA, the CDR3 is TGTGCCAGCAGTTACTCGACGTACGCGGCTGAGCAGTTCTTC. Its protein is CASSYSTYAAEQFF.

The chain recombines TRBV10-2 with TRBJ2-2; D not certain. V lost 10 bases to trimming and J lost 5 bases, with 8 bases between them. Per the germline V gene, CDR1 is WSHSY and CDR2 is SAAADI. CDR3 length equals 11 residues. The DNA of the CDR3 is TGCGCCATTAGAGTGACCGGGGAGCTGTTTTTT. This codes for CAIRVTGELFF.

CDR3 DNA: TGCGCCAGCAGCCTCTTCGGTCGGGAGGACTCCTACGAGCAGTACTTC. Protein product: CASSLFGREDSYEQYF. This rearrangement joins TRBV4-1 to TRBJ2-7, with TRBD2 matching 7 bases. The germline V gene encodes CDR1 MGHRA and CDR2 YSYEKL. The CDR3 has 16 amino acids. The V gene end was trimmed by 4 bases and the J gene end by 0 bases; junction bases not matched to a gene: 9.

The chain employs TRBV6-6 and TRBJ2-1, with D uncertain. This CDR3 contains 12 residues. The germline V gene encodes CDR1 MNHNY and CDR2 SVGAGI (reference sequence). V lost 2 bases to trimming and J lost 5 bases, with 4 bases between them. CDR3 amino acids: CASSYKNNEQFF. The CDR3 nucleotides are TGTGCCAGCAGTTACAAAAACAATGAGCAGTTCTTC.

The CDR3 sequence: CASSSPGQTFYGYTF. In nucleotides, the CDR3 is TGTGCCAGCAGTTCCCCGGGACAGACATTCTATGGCTACACCTTC. V is TRBV27 and J is TRBJ1-2; 7 nucleotides align to TRBD1. This CDR3 has 15 residues. Losses at the gene ends were 4 bases for V and 4 bases for J; bases not matched to a gene: 9. Per the germline V gene, CDR1 is MNHEY and CDR2 is SMNVEV (reference sequence).

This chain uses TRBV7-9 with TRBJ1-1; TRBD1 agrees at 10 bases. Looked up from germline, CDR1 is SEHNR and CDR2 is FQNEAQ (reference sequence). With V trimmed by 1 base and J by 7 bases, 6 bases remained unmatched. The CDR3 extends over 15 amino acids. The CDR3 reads CASSLGWGQGIEAFF. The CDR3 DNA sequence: TGTGCCAGCAGCTTAGGCTGGGGACAGGGGATTGAAGCTTTCTTT.